This T cell receptor beta chain derives from a study of cytomegalovirus exposure and HLA in healthy donors. Note on this clone: Its antigen remains unknown.

The study's findings and limits: Published work reported that the classifier diagnosed cytomegalovirus status with high specificity and sensitivity. Most subjects had HLA-A and HLA-B alleles reportedly predicted accurately by TCR beta sequences. It was likely that a cluster of highly shared sequence variants was a sequencing artifact.

Donors counted as nominally healthy when sampled, yet unrecorded immune exposures were likely. Amplification used 60 Vbeta primers and 13 Jbeta primers. The repertoire was sequenced with immunoSEQ multiplex PCR; TCRdb's copy has only in-frame clones and lacks some. The table has more than 95,000 clones, roughly two thirds seen once. The material sequenced was PBMCs. This receptor was obtained from a man aged 25 to 40 in good health and CMV-seronegative.

CDR3 sequence reads: CASKRGDYGYTF. The CDR3 bases are TGTGCCAGCAAAAGGGGCGACTATGGCTACACCTTC. The chain combines TRBV6-1 with TRBJ1-2; D is perhaps TRBD1 (5 bases). The V end lost 7 bases, the J end lost 3 bases, and 9 bases lay between the germline ends. The germline V gene has CDR1 MNHNS and CDR2 SASEGT. The CDR3 totals 12 residues.